This T cell receptor (beta chain) was sequenced in a study of graft-versus-host responses after intestinal transplantation (dated by TCRdb to about 2021). Notes on the research overall: The transplants that recipients received were multivisceral, liver-intestinal, or isolated intestinal. Every recipient was given anti-thymocyte globulin induction, then maintenance tacrolimus and steroids for roughly 3 years. After intestinal transplantation, graft-versus-host and host-versus-graft alloreactive T cell clones in the graft, circulation and bone marrow were tracked using bulk TCR-beta CDR3 sequencing. To identify alloreactive clones, pre-transplant mixed lymphocyte reaction products were sequenced and compared with unstimulated pre-transplant donor and recipient T cells. A cohort of approximately 24 intestinal transplant recipients, including one retransplant, was enrolled, and a few patients lacking pretransplant specimens were excluded. A peak of at least 4% donor T cells among recipient peripheral blood mononuclear cells was the definition used for donor T cell macrochimerism. Instead of going to the commercial service, samples from a few later patients were sequenced in-house on an Illumina MiSeq and processed with MiXCR. Broad study findings and their caveats: Patients with donor T cell macrochimerism had high GvH to HvG T cell clonal ratios in their allografts. The relatively low number and heterogeneity of intestinal transplant patients limited the conclusions. GvH clones were detected in recipient bone marrow, and some of these GvH clones were observed earlier in ileal mucosa or blood, consistent with an intestinal mucosal origin. Early after transplant, peak levels of circulating GvH clones were found to be associated with declines in HvG clones.

The time point label, read with the paper, signifies: cells obtained before transplantation from donor or recipient. In the mixed lymphocyte reactions, approximately 200,000 CFSE-labeled pre-transplant responders were plated with approximately 200,000 irradiated violet-dye-labeled stimulators and cultured for approximately six days. Proliferating CD3+CD4+CFSE-low and CD3+CD8+CFSE-low responder cells were FACS-sorted on a BD Influx sorter after the mixed lymphocyte reaction. Library prep was done by the immunoSEQ multiplex PCR assay. For most patients, genomic DNA was isolated with the Qiagen DNeasy Blood and Tissue Kit and sent frozen to Adaptive Biotechnologies for TCR sequencing. For most patients, genomic DNA was subjected to high-throughput TCR-beta CDR3 sequencing by Adaptive Biotechnologies. In the original analysis: Adaptive's ImmunoSEQ software supplied the TCR sequencing data for roughly 17 patients, while MiXCR and VDJtools were used to process three other patients. To correct CD4 versus CD8 sorting errors, any sequence found in both subsets at a frequency ratio below 5:1 was removed. CDR3 nucleotide sequences shared by donor and recipient were removed because the origin of these sequences could not be assigned. At least 2-fold expansion over unstimulated cells and a minimum CFSE-low frequency of 0.002% (template counts) or 0.001% (read counts) were required for clones to be classified as alloreactive. Clones were considered mappable if detected in sequenced pre-transplant spleen, lymph node, or MLR CFSE-low populations of the donor or recipient. Cumulative frequency of alloreactive clones was calculated as a percentage of all sequences weighted by copy number. What TCRdb holds here is the immuneACCESS table cut down to in-frame rearrangements. Part of the clones is not present; checked against another copy, under half of the missing clones reflect an unresolved V gene, and the others are unexplained. Clone size and the V and J calls come from that table; the DNA yielded D and trimming. In all, the sample holds approximately 19,000 clones, and over 35% of those were seen once. The biggest ten clones account for around 0.82% of the sample.

Comment on this clone: No base quality values were provided; no much bigger clone lies one nucleotide off.

The clonotype was recovered from a human patient who received an intestinal transplant. This specimen was alloreactive CD4+ T cells from a mixed lymphocyte reaction culture, taken before intestinal transplant. What the cell subset or site label conveys for this sample: CFSE-low proliferating T cells sorted from approximately 6-day pre-transplant mixed lymphocyte reaction (GvH or HvG direction).

The nucleotide sequence reads as follows: TGTGCCAGCAGTGATATAGGGACTAGCTCTGGTGAGCAGTTCTTC. This translates into CASSDIGTSSGEQFF. The rearrangement joined TRBV6-1 to TRBJ2-1; 9 nucleotides in the junction match TRBD2. The CDR3 numbers 15 residues from cysteine through phenylalanine. The retained sequence is limited to the CDR3, 45 bases, with the frame set at the first base. Trimming accounts for 3 bases at V and 9 bases at J, while the number of junction bases matched to no gene is 9. CDR1 and CDR2, looked up from the germline V gene, are MNHNS and SASEGT.